A single T cell receptor beta chain is shown here with its context. It has no known antigen specificity. No much larger clone is present one base from it, and per-base qualities are unavailable. At diagnosis, peripheral blood, uninvolved tumor-adjacent lung and tumor were collected and stored as a combination of fresh-frozen and FFPE material. For TCR repertoire profiling, the blood samples were analyzed as peripheral blood mononuclear cells. The immunoSEQ Assay was used to sequence TCR beta CDR3 regions from DNA. The paper's data handling went like this. To compute T cell density, TCR beta template counts were normalized to usable DNA, which was estimated by amplifying housekeeping genes. Richness was estimated using the preseqR package, with extrapolation to 400,000 templates for PBMC samples and to 120,000 templates for tissue samples. Clonality was taken to be one minus Pielou's evenness. Tissue-enriched TCRs were identified by differential abundance testing using productive amino-acid clonotypes, minimum total count 5 and alpha 0.1. The Jaccard Index and the Morisita Overlap Index were used to measure repertoire overlap between compartments. GLIPH clustered TCR beta CDR3s with public tetramer-defined viral CDR3s; viral motifs required at least three viral sequences plus V-gene enrichment. TCRdb obtained this table from immuneACCESS and retained in-frame rearrangements with V and J assigned. These tables miss some clones; where compared with another copy, unresolved V genes account for less than half of the shortfall, and the remainder is unexplained. V, J and clone size are those of that table, while D and trimming were read from the DNA. Within this sample are tens of thousands of clones, with approximately 88% of them counted one time only. Jointly, the top ten make up about a sixth of the sample.

The sample originates from a study of T cells in localized non-small cell lung cancer (dated by TCRdb to the early 2020s). Looking at the study overall: T cell repertoires of 236 early-stage NSCLC patients were analyzed, with tumors being compared against uninvolved tumor-adjacent lungs. The cohort consisted of a few hundred treatment-naive NSCLC patients whose localized lung tumors had been resected. NSCLC patients had a mean age of roughly 66 years, and approximately 140 were male and around 99 female. What the work shows at the level of the full study, not this receptor alone: A median of about 55 of the top 100 tumor clones were detected in paired uninvolved adjacent lung, and about 29 of these tumor clones were also found among the top 100 clones of the paired uninvolved adjacent lung. Higher T cell density in blood was associated with longer overall survival, whereas higher clonality in adjacent lung was associated with shorter survival. Because multi-region tumor sequencing was not done, intratumor heterogeneity could not be ruled out. Uninvolved tumor-adjacent lung showed the highest T cell clonality, higher than tumor, which suggests more focused antigenic responses in the adjacent lung. Because the study design was exploratory, TCR variables were selected using unadjusted p-values without false-discovery rate correction.

The CDR3 spans 16 residues, from the cysteine through the phenylalanine. The kept DNA is CDR3 alone, 48 bases in frame from the first base. Germline trimming: 1 base from V, 4 bases from J; junction bases outside gene matches: 3. Per the germline V gene, SGHTA is the CDR1 and FQGNSA is the CDR2. Material: peripheral blood mononuclear cells, obtained before any cancer treatment. The TCR comes from a man aged 35 to 69 with stage III lung adenocarcinoma. The chain employs TRBV7-2 and TRBJ1-4; a stretch of 10 junction bases matches TRBD1. The CDR3 region: CASSLGGQGGNEKLFF. The DNA sequence reads TGTGCCAGCAGCTTAGGAGGACAGGGGGGTAATGAAAAACTGTTTTTT.